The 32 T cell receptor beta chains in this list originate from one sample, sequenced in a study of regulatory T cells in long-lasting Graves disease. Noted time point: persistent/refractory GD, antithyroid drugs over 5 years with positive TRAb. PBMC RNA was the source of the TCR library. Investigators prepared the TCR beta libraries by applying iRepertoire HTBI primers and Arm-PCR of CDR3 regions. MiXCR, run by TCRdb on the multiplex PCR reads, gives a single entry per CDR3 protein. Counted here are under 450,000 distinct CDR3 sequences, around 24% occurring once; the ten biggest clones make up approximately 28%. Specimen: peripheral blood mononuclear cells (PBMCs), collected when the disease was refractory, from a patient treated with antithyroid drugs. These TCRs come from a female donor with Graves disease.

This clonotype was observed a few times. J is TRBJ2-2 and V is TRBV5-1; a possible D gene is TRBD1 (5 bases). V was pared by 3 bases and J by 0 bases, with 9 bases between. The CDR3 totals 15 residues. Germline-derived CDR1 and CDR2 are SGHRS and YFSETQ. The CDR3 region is CASSSDRPNTGELFF. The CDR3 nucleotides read TGCGCCAGCAGCTCCGACAGACCGAACACCGGGGAGCTGTTTTTT.

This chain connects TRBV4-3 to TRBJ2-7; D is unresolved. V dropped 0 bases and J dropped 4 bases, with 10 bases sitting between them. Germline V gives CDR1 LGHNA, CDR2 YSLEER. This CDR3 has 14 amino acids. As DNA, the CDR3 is TGCGCCAGCAGCCAAGAAGGGTTAGGGTACGAGCAGTACTTC. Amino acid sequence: CASSQEGLGYEQYF.

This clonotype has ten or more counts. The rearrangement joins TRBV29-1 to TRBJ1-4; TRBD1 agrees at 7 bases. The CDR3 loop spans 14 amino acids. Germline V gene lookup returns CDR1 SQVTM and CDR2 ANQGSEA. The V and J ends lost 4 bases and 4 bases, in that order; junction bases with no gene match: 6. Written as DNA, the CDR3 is TGCAGCGTTGCGATGGGACAGCTTAATGAAAAACTGTTTTTT. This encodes CSVAMGQLNEKLFF.

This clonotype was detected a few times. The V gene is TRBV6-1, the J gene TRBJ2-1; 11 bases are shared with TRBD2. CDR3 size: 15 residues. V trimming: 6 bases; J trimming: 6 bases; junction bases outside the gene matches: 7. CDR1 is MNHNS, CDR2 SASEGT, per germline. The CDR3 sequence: CASRATSGSINEQFF. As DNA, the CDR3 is TGTGCCAGCAGGGCAACTAGCGGGAGTATCAATGAGCAGTTCTTC.

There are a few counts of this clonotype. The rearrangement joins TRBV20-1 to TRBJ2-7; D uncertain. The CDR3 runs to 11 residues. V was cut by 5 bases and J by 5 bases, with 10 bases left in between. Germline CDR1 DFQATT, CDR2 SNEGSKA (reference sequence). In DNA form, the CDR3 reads TGCAGTGCTGGGCTACACGACGAGCAGTACTTC. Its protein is CSAGLHDEQYF.

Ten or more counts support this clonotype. The CDR3 DNA sequence: TGTGCCAGCAGTCCCAACGGGGGGTTCGTCGAAAAACTGTTTTTT. This translates into CASSPNGGFVEKLFF. The chain uses TRBV28 and TRBJ1-4; possibly TRBD1 for D (5 bases). Germline V lookup: CDR1 MDHEN, CDR2 SYDVKM. Trimming cost V 5 bases and J 8 bases, with 18 bases left between them. The CDR3 spans 15 residues.

CDR3 in DNA: TGTGCCAGTAGTAACCCAGGGAACAACGGGGAGCAGTACTTC. Amino acids: CASSNPGNNGEQYF. This sequence joins TRBV19 and TRBJ2-7; a weak D match, TRBD1 (5 bases). Per germline, CDR1 LNHDA and CDR2 SQIVND (reference sequence). CDR3 size: 14 residues. V was pared by 4 bases and J by 7 bases, with 17 bases between.

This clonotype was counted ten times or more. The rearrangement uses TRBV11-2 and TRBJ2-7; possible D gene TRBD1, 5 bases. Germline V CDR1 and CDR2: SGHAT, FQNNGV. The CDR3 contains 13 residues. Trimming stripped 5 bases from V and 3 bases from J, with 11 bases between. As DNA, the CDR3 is TGTGCCAGCAGCCCGGACATGATCTACGAGCAGTACTTC. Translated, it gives CASSPDMIYEQYF.

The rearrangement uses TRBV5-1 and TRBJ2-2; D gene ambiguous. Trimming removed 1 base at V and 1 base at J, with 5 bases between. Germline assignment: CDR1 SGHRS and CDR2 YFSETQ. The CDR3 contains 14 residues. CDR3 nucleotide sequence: TGCGCCAGCAGCTTGTACGAGAACACCGGGGAGCTGTTTTTT. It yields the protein CASSLYENTGELFF.

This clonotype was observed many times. CDR3 nucleotides: TGTGCTAGTGGTTTGGTACTGGCAAAGAGTCGTAATTCACCCCTCCACTTT. Its protein is CASGLVLAKSRNSPLHF. The genes are TRBV12-5 and TRBJ1-6; D gene unclear. The V gene lost 0 bases and the J gene lost 6 bases, with 15 bases spanning the gap. CDR1 LGHNT and CDR2 FRNRAP come from the germline V gene. This CDR3 region has 17 residues.

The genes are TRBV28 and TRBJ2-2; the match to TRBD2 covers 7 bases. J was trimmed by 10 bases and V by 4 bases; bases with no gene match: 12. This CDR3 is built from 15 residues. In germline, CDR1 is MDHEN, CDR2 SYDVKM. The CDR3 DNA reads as TGTGCCAGCAGTTCCGGACTAGTAGACTGGGAGGAGCTGTTTTTT. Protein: CASSSGLVDWEELFF. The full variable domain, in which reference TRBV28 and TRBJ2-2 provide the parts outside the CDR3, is DVKVTQSSRYLVKRTGEKVFLECVQDMDHENMFWYRQDPGLGLRLIYFSYDVKMKEKGDIPEGYSVSREKKERFSLILESASTNQTSMYLCASSSGLVDWEELFFGEGSRLTVL.

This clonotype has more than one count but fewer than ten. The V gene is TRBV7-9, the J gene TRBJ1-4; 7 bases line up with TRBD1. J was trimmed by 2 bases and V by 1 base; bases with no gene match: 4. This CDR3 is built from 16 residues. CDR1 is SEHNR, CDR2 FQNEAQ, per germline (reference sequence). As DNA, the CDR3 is TGTGCCAGCAGCTTAGGACAGGGCACCACTAATGAAAAACTGTTTTTT. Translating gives CASSLGQGTTNEKLFF.

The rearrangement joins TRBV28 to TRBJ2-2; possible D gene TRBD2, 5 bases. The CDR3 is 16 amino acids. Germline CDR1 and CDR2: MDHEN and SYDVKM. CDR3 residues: CATSERRPAGTGELFF. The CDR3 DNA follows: TGTGCTACATCAGAAAGGCGACCCGCGGGCACCGGGGAGCTGTTTTTT. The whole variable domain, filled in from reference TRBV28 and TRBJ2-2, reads DVKVTQSSRYLVKRTGEKVFLECVQDMDHENMFWYRQDPGLGLRLIYFSYDVKMKEKGDIPEGYSVSREKKERFSLILESASTNQTSMYLCATSERRPAGTGELFFGEGSRLTVL.

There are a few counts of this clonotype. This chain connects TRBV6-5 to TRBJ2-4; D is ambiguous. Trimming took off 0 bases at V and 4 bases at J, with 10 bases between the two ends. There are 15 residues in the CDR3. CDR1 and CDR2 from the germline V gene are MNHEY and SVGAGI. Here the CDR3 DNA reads TGTGCCAGCAGTTACTCGGTAGGATCGAAAAACATTCAGTACTTC. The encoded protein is CASSYSVGSKNIQYF.

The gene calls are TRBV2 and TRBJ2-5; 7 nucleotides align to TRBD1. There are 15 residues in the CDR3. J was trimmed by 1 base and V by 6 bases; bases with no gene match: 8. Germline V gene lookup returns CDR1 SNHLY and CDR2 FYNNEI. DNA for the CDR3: TGTGCCAGCAGACCGAAGACAGGGCCCCAAGAGACCCAGTACTTC. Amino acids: CASRPKTGPQETQYF.

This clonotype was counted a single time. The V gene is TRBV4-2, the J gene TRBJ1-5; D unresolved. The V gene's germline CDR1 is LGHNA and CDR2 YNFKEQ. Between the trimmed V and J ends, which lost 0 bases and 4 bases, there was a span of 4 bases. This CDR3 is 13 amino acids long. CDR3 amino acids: CASSQDANQPQHF. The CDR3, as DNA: TGTGCCAGCAGCCAAGATGCGAATCAGCCCCAGCATTTT.

The CDR3 DNA reads as TGTGCCAGCAGCTTATTGACGGGGCTAGCTTTTGGCAATGAGCAGTTCTTC. It yields the protein CASSLLTGLAFGNEQFF. The chain employs TRBV7-9 and TRBJ2-1, with D perhaps matching TRBD1 or TRBD2 (5 bases each). The germline V and J ends were trimmed by 2 bases and 6 bases, with 20 bases remaining between them. The CDR3 is 17 residues long. Germline V lookup: CDR1 SEHNR, CDR2 FQNEAQ (reference sequence).

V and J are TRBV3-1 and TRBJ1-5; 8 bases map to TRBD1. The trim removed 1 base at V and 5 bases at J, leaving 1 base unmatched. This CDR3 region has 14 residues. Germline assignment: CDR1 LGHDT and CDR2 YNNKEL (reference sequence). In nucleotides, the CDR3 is TGTGCCAGCAGCCAAGGACAGGGGCATCAGCCCCAGCATTTT. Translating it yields CASSQGQGHQPQHF.

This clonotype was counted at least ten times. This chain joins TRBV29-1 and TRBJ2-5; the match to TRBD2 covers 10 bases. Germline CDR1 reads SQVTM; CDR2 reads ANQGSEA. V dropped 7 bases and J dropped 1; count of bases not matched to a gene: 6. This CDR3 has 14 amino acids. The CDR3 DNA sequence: TGCAGCGCTGGCTTAGCGGGAGGCCAAGAGACCCAGTACTTC. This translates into CSAGLAGGQETQYF.

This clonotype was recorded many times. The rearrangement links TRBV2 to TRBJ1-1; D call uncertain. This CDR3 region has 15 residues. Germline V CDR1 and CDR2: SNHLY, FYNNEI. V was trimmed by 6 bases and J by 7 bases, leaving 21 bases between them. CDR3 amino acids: CASSARNQVVNEAFF. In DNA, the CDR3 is TGTGCCAGCAGCGCAAGGAATCAGGTGGTGAATGAAGCTTTCTTT.

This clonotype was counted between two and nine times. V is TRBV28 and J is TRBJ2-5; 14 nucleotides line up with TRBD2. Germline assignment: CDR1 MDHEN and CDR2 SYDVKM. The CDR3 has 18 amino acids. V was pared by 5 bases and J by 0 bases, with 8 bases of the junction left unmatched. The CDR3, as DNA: TGTGCCAGCAGTCCACGACTAGCGGGAGGGCGCTACCAAGAGACCCAGTACTTC. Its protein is CASSPRLAGGRYQETQYF. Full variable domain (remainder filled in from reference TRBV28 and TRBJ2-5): DVKVTQSSRYLVKRTGEKVFLECVQDMDHENMFWYRQDPGLGLRLIYFSYDVKMKEKGDIPEGYSVSREKKERFSLILESASTNQTSMYLCASSPRLAGGRYQETQYFGPGTRLLVL.

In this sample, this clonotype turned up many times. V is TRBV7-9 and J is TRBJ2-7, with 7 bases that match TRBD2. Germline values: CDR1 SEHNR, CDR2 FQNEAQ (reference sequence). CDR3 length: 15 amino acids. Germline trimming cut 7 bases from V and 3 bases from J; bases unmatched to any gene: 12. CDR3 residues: CASTPLASGSYEQYF. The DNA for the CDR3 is TGTGCCAGCACTCCGTTAGCTAGCGGTAGCTACGAGCAGTACTTC. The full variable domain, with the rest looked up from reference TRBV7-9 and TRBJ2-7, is DTGVSQNPRHKITKRGQNVTFRCDPISEHNRLYWYRQTLGQGPEFLTYFQNEAQLEKSRLLSDRFSAERPKGSFSTLEIQRTEQGDSAMYLCASTPLASGSYEQYFGPGTRLTVT.

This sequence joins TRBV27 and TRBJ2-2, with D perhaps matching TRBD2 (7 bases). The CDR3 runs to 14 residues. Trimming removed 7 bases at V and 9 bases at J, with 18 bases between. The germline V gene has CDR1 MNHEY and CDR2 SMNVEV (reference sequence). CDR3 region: CASTPRGGYRELFF. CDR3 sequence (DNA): TGTGCCAGCACCCCCAGGGGAGGGTACCGGGAGCTGTTTTTT.

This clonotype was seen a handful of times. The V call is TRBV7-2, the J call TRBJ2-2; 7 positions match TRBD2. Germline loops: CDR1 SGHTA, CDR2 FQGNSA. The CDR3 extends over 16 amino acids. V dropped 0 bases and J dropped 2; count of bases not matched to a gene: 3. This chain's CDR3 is CASSLAGGPNTGELFF. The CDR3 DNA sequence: TGTGCCAGCAGCTTAGCGGGAGGGCCAAACACCGGGGAGCTGTTTTTT.

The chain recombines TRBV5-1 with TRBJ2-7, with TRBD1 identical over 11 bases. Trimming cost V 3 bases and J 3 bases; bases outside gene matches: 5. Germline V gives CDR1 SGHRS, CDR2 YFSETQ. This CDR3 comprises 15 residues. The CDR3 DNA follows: TGCGCCAGCAGCTCACCCGGGACAGGGGGCTACGAGCAGTACTTC. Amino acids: CASSSPGTGGYEQYF. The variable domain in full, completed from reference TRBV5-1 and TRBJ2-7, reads KAGVTQTPRYLIKTRGQQVTLSCSPISGHRSVSWYQQTPGQGLQFLFEYFSETQRNKGNFPGRFSGRQFSNSRSEMNVSTLELGDSALYLCASSSPGTGGYEQYFGPGTRLTVT.

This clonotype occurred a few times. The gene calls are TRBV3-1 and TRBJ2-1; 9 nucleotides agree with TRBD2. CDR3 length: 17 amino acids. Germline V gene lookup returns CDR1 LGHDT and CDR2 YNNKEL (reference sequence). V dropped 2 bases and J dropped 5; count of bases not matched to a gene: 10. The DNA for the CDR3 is TGTGCCAGCAGCCAAAGCATAGAGACTAGCGGAAACAATGAGCAGTTCTTC. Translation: CASSQSIETSGNNEQFF.

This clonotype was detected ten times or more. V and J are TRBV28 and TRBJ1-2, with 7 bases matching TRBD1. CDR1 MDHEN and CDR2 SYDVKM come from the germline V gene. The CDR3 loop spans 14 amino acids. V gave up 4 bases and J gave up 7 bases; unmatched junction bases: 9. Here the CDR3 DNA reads TGTGCCAGCAGTTCAAACAACAGGGGCGGTGGCTACACCTTC. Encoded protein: CASSSNNRGGGYTF.

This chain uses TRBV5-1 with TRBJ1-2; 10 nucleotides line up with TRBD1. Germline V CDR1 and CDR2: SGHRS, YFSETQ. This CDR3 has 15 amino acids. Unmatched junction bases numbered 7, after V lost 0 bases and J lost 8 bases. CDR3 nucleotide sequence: TGCGCCAGCAGCTTGGACTGGACAGGGGGATACGGCTACACCTTC. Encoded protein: CASSLDWTGGYGYTF.

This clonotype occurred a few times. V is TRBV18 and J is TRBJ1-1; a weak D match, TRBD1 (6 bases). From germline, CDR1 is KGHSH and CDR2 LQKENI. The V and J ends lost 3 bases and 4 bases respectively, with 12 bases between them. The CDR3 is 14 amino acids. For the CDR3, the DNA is TGTGCCAGCTCACCGAGGACAGCGGGCACTGAAGCTTTCTTT. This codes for CASSPRTAGTEAFF.

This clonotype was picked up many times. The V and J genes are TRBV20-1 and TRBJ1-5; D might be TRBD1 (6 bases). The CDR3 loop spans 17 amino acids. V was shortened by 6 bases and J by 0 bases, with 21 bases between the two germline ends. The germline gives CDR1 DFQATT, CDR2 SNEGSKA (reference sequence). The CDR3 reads CSAAKGGGLYSNQPQHF. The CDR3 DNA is TGCAGTGCGGCTAAGGGAGGGGGATTATATAGCAATCAGCCCCAGCATTTT.

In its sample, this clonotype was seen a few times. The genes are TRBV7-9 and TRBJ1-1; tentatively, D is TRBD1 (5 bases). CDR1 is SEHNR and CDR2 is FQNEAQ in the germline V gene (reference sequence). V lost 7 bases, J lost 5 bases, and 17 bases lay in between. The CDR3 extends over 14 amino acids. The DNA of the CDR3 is TGTGCCAGCACCCCCCAGGGATTAAGAACTGAAGCTTTCTTT. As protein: CASTPQGLRTEAFF.

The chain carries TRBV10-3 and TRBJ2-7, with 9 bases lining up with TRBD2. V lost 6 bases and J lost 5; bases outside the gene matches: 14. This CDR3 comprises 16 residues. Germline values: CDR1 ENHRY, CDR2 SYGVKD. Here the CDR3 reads CAIRKGLAGEAHEQYF. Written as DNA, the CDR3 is TGTGCCATCAGGAAAGGATTAGCGGGAGAAGCCCACGAGCAGTACTTC.